Described below is a single T cell receptor beta chain sequence and its context. The antigen remains undetermined. The CDR3 consists of 16 residues. V shed 0 bases, J shed 0 bases, and the junction held 5 bases outside the gene matches. Germline loops: CDR1 SGHDT, CDR2 YYEEEE. The data belong to a study of graft-versus-host responses after intestinal transplantation. Across the whole study: Recipients were all induced with anti-thymocyte globulin, then given tacrolimus and steroids for around three years.

TCRdb's table, derived via immunoSEQ multiplex PCR, lists solely in-frame clones and lacks some. The sample holds roughly 98,000 clones, 85% to 95% seen once. The TCR originated in a human donor who was the organ donor for an intestinal transplant. The chain combines TRBV5-6 with TRBJ2-7; 8 positions agree with TRBD2. Sequenced material: unstimulated CD8+ T cells sorted from spleen or lymph node cells, taken before transplant. CDR3 coding DNA: TGTGCCAGCAGCTTGGAACTAGCGGAGAGCTCCTACGAGCAGTACTTC. Protein: CASSLELAESSYEQYF. The full variable domain, its missing parts supplied by reference TRBV5-6 and TRBJ2-7, is DAGVTQSPTHLIKTRGQQVTLRCSPKSGHDTVSWYQQALGQGPQFIFQYYEEEERQRGNFPDRFSGHQFPNYSSELNVNALLLGDSALYLCASSLELAESSYEQYFGPGTRLTVT.